This T cell receptor (beta chain) appears in the sequencing data of a study of shared clonotypes between healthy human individuals. Overall study context: Each donor's CD4 naive and CD4 memory cells filled three plates apiece, CD8 naive two, and CD8 memory one. Study-wide results and limits: As a rule, naive subsets had a larger estimated richness than memory subsets.

Points on this clone: Antigen unknown.

V was pared by 4 bases and J by 4 bases, with 18 bases between. Germline-derived CDR1 and CDR2 are SGHRS and YFSETQ. This CDR3 region has 15 residues. This table comes from immunoSEQ multiplex PCR, and its TCRdb copy is limited to in-frame clones, with some not included. This table has nearly 1 million clones, approximately 76% appearing once. Donors included only healthy HIV-negative adults lacking recent acute infections or vaccinations. The TCR originated in a man between 18 and 29 years old in good health. This chain links TRBV5-1 with TRBJ2-7; tentatively, D is TRBD1 (6 bases). Sequenced sample: memory CD4+ T cells sorted from blood. Indicated subset: CD45RA-negative fraction. The CDR3 DNA sequence: TGCGCCAGCAGCCCGGTCCGGACGGGACAATACGAGCAGTACTTC. Encoded protein: CASSPVRTGQYEQYF.